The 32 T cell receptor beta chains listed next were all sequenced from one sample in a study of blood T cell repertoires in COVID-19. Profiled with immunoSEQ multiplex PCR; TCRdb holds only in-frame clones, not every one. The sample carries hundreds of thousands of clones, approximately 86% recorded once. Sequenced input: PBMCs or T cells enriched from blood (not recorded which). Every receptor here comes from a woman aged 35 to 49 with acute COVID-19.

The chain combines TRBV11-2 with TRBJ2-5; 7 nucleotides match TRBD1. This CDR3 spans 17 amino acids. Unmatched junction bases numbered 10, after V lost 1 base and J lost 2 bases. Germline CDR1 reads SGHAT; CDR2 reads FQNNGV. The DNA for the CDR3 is TGTGCCAGCAGCTTAGGTGTGTCGAGGGGGCGGCAAGAGACCCAGTACTTC. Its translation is CASSLGVSRGRQETQYF. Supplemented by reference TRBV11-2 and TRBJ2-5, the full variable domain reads EAGVAQSPRYKIIEKRQSVAFWCNPISGHATLYWYQQILGQGPKLLIQFQNNGVVDDSQLPKDRFSAERLKGVDSTLKIQPAKLEDSAVYLCASSLGVSRGRQETQYFGPGTRLLVL.

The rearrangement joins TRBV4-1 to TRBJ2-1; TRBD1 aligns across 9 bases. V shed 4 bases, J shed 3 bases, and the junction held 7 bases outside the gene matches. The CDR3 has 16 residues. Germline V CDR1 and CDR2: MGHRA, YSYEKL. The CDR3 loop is CASSLLGGQGYNEQFF. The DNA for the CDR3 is TGCGCCAGCAGCCTCCTGGGGGGACAGGGCTACAATGAGCAGTTCTTC.

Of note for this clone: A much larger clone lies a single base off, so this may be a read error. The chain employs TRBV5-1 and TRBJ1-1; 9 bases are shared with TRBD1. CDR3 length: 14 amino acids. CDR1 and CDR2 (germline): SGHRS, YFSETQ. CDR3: CASNLGQGNTEAFF. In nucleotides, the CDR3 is TGCGCCAGCAACTTGGGACAGGGGAACACTGAAGCTTTCTTT.

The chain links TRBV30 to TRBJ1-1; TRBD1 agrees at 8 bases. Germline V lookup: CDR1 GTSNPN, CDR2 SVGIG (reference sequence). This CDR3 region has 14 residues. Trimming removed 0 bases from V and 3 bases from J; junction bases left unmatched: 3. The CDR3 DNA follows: TGTGCCTGGAGTGTAGGGACAGGCCACACTGAAGCTTTCTTT. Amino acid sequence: CAWSVGTGHTEAFF.

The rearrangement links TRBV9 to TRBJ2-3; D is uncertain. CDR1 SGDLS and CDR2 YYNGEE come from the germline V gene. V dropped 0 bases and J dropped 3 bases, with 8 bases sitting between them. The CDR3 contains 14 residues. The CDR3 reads CASSVGATTDTQYF. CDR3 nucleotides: TGTGCCAGCAGCGTAGGGGCTACAACAGATACGCAGTATTTT.

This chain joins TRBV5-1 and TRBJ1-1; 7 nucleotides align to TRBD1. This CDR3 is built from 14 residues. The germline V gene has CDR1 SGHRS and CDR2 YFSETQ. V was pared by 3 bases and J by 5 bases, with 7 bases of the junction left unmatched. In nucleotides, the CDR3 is TGCGCCAGCAGCTCTTACAGGGGCGGAACTGAAGCTTTCTTT. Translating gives CASSSYRGGTEAFF.

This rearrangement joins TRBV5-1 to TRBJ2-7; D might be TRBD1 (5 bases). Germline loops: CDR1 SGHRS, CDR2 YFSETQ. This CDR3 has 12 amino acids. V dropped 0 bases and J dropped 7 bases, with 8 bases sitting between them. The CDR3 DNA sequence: TGCGCCAGCAGCTTGGTTCCAGGGGAGCAGTACTTC. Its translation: CASSLVPGEQYF.

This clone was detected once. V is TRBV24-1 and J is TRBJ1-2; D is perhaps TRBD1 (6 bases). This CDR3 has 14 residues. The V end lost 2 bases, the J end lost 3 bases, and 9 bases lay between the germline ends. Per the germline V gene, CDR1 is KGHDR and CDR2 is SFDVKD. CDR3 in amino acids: CATSDYRVDYGYTF. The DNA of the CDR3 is TGTGCCACCAGTGATTACAGGGTTGACTATGGCTACACCTTC.

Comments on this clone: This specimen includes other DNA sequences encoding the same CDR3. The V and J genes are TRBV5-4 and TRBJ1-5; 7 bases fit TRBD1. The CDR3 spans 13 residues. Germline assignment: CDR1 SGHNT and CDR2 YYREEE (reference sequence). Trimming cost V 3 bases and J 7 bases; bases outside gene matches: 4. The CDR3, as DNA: TGTGCCAGCAGCTCTGACAGGGACCAGCCCCAGCATTTT. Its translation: CASSSDRDQPQHF.

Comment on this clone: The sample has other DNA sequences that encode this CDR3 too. The CDR3 DNA sequence: TGTGCCACCAGTGATTCGGACAGGGGCTACGAGCAGTACTTC. It translates to CATSDSDRGYEQYF. The rearrangement joins TRBV24-1 to TRBJ2-7, with TRBD1 matching 9 bases. V shed 2 bases and J 3 bases; nucleotides not matched to a gene: 1. CDR3 length: 14 residues. The V gene's germline CDR1 is KGHDR and CDR2 SFDVKD.

CDR3: CASSLTGTGTEAFF. The CDR3 coding sequence is TGCGCCAGCAGCTTAACAGGGACGGGGACTGAAGCTTTCTTT. This rearrangement joins TRBV5-1 to TRBJ1-1, with D maybe TRBD1 (6 bases). Germline V CDR1 and CDR2: SGHRS, YFSETQ. The CDR3 covers 14 residues. V was trimmed by 2 bases and J by 5 bases, leaving 13 bases between them.

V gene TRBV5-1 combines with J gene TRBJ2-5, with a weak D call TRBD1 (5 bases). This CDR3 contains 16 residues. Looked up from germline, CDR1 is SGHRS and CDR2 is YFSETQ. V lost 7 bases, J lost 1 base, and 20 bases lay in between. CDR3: CASGHGRLWTQETQYF. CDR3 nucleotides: TGCGCCAGCGGACACGGTCGTCTTTGGACCCAAGAGACCCAGTACTTC.

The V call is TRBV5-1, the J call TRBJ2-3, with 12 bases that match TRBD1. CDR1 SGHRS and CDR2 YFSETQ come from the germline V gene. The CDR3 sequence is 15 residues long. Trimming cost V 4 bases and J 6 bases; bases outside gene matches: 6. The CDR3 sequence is CASSPSGTGGDTQYF. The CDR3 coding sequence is TGCGCCAGCAGCCCATCCGGGACAGGGGGCGATACGCAGTATTTT.

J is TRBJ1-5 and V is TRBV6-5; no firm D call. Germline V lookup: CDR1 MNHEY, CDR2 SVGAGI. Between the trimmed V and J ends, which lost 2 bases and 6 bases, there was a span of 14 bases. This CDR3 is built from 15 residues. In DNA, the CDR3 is TGTGCCAGCAGTTACCACCCCGGAGACGGTCAGCCCCAGCATTTT. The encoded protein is CASSYHPGDGQPQHF.

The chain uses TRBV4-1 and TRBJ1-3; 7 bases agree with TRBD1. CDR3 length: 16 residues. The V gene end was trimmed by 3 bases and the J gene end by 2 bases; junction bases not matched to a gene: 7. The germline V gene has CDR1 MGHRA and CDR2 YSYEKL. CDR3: CASSHPTRGPGNTIYF. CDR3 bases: TGCGCCAGCAGCCACCCGACAAGGGGGCCTGGAAACACCATATATTTT.

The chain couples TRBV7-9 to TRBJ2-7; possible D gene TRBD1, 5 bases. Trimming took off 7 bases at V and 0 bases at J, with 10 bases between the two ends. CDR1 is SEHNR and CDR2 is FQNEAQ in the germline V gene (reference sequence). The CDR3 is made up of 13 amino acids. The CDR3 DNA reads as TGTGCCAGCAATTGGGGCAGCTCCTACGAGCAGTACTTC. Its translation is CASNWGSSYEQYF.

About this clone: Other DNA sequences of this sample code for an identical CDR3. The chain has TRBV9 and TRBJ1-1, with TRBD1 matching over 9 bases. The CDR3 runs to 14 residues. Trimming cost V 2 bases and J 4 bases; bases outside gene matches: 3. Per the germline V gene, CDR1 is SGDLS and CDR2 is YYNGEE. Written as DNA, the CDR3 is TGTGCCAGCAGCGTGGGACAGGGAACCACTGAAGCTTTCTTT. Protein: CASSVGQGTTEAFF.

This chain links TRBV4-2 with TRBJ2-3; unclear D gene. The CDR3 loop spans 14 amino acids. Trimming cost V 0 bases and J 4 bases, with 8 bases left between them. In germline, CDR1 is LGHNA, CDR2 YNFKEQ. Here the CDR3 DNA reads TGTGCCAGCAGCCAAGAATCAGGCGCAGATACGCAGTATTTT. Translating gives CASSQESGADTQYF.

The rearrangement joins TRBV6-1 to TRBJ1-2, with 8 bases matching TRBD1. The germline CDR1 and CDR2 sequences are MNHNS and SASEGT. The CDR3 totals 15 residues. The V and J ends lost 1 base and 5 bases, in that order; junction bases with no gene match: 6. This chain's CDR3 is CASSEGGQVLYGYTF. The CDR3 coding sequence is TGTGCCAGCAGTGAAGGGGGACAGGTGCTATATGGCTACACCTTC.

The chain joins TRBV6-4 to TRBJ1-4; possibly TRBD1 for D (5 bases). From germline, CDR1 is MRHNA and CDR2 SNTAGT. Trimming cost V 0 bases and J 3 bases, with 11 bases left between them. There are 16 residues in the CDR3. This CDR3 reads CASSDSRDRANEKLFF. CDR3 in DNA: TGTGCCAGCAGTGACTCTCGAGACAGAGCTAATGAAAAACTGTTTTTT.

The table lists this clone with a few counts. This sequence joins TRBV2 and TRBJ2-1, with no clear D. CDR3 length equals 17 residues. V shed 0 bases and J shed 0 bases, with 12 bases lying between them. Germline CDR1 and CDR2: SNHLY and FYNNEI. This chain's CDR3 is CASSEALGQSSYNEQFF. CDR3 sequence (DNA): TGTGCCAGCAGTGAAGCGCTTGGGCAAAGCTCCTACAATGAGCAGTTCTTC. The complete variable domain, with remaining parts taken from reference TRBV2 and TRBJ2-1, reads EPEVTQTPSHQVTQMGQEVILRCVPISNHLYFYWYRQILGQKVEFLVSFYNNEISEKSEIFDDQFSVERPDGSNFTLKIRSTKLEDSAMYFCASSEALGQSSYNEQFFGPGTRLTVL.

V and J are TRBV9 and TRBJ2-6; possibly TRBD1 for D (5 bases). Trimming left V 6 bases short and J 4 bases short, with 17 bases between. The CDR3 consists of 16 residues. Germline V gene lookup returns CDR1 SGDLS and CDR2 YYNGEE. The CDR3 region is CASTRNLGLGANVLTF. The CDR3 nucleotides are TGTGCCAGCACCAGAAATTTGGGGCTCGGGGCCAACGTCCTGACTTTC.

CDR3 in amino acids: CASSTLPGQAPYGYTF. As DNA, the CDR3 is TGTGCCAGTAGTACCCTCCCGGGACAGGCACCGTATGGCTACACCTTC. This chain uses TRBV19 with TRBJ1-2; 8 nucleotides align to TRBD1. Unmatched junction bases numbered 12, after V lost 4 bases and J lost 5 bases. CDR3 length equals 16 residues. Germline values: CDR1 LNHDA, CDR2 SQIVND (reference sequence). The whole variable domain, filled in from reference TRBV19 and TRBJ1-2, reads DGGITQSPKYLFRKEGQNVTLSCEQNLNHDAMYWYRQDPGQGLRLIYYSQIVNDFQKGDIAEGYSVSREKKESFPLTVTSAQKNPTAFYLCASSTLPGQAPYGYTFGSGTRLTVV.

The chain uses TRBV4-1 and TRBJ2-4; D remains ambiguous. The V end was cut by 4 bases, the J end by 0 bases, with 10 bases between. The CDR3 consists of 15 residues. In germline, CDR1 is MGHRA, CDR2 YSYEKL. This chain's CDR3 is CASSLLQLAKNIQYF. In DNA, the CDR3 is TGCGCCAGCAGCCTCCTACAGTTAGCCAAAAACATTCAGTACTTC.

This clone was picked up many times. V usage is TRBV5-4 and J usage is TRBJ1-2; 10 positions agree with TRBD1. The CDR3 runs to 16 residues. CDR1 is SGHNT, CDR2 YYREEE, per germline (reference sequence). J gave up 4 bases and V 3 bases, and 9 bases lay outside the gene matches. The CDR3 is CASSSETGGAFYGYTF. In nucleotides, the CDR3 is TGTGCCAGCAGCTCCGAGACAGGGGGCGCCTTCTATGGCTACACCTTC.

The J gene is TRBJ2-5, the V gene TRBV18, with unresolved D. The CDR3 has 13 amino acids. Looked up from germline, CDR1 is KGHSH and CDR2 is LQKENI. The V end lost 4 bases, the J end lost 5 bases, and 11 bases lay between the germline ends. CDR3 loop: CASSRIEAETQYF. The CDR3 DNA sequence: TGTGCCAGCTCACGAATCGAGGCGGAGACCCAGTACTTC.

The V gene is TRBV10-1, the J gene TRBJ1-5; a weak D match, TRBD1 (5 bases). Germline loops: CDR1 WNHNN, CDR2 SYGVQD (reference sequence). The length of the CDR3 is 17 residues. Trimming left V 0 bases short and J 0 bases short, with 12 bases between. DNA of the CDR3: TGCGCCAGCAGTGAGTCGACAGACGATTATAGCAATCAGCCCCAGCATTTT. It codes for CASSESTDDYSNQPQHF.

CDR3 DNA sequence: TGTGCCAGCAGCATAAGGGACATACTTAACTATGGCTACACCTTC. This translates into CASSIRDILNYGYTF. This chain connects TRBV5-4 to TRBJ1-2; D may be TRBD1 (6 bases). The CDR3 has 15 amino acids. Germline V gene data show CDR1 as SGHNT and CDR2 as YYREEE (reference sequence). V lost 4 bases and J 1 base, leaving 14 bases between the germline ends. The whole variable domain, filled in from reference TRBV5-4 and TRBJ1-2, reads ETGVTQSPTHLIKTRGQQVTLRCSSQSGHNTVSWYQQALGQGPQFIFQYYREEENGRGNFPPRFSGLQFPNYSSELNVNALELDDSALYLCASSIRDILNYGYTFGSGTRLTVV.

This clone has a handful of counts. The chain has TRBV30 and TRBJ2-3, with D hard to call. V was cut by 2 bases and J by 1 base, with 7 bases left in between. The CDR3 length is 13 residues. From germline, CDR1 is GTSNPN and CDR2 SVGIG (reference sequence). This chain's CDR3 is CAWSPSGTDTQYF. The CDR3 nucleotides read TGTGCCTGGAGTCCCTCCGGCACAGATACGCAGTATTTT.

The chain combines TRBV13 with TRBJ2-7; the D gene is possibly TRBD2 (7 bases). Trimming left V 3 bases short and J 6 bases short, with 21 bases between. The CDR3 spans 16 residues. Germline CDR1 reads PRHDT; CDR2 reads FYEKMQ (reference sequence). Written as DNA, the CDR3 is TGTGCCAGCAGCTTTTGGGGGGGGGCGTCCTCCAGCGAGCAGTACTTC. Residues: CASSFWGGASSSEQYF.

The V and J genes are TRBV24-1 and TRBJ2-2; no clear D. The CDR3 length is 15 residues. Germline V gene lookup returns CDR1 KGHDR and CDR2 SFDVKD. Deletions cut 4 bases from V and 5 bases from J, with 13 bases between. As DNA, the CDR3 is TGTGCCACCAGTGAAGTGGCAGGAAGGACCGGGGAGCTGTTTTTT. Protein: CATSEVAGRTGELFF.

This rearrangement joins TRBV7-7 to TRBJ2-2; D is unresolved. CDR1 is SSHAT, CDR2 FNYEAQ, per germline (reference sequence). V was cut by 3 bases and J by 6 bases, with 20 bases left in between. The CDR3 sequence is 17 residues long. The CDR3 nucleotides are TGTGCCAGCAGCTTTGCTGGCCCCTCCGCAGAGGCCGGGGAGCTGTTTTTT. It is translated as CASSFAGPSAEAGELFF. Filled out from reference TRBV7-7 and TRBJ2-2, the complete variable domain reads GAGVSQSPRYKVTKRGQDVTLRCDPISSHATLYWYQQALGQGPEFLTYFNYEAQPDKSGLPSDRFSAERPEGSISTLTIQRTEQRDSAMYRCASSFAGPSAEAGELFFGEGSRLTVL.